This TCR beta chain appears in the sequencing data of a study of blood T cell repertoires in COVID-19. Produced via immunoSEQ multiplex PCR; TCRdb's table is partial and in-frame only. Counted here are about 350,000 clones, roughly 86% occurring once; the ten biggest clones make up about 7%. The TCR was taken from a woman in her 70s with COVID-19, enrolled during active disease. The sample consisted of peripheral blood.

In nucleotides, the CDR3 is TGTGCCAGTAGTAGCACAGGGGCAGATACGCAGTATTTT. Protein product: CASSSTGADTQYF. The V call is TRBV19, the J call TRBJ2-3; 7 bases line up with TRBD1. Germline V gene lookup returns CDR1 LNHDA and CDR2 SQIVND (reference sequence). Trimming cost V 4 bases and J 4 bases; bases outside gene matches: 2. The CDR3 contains 13 residues.